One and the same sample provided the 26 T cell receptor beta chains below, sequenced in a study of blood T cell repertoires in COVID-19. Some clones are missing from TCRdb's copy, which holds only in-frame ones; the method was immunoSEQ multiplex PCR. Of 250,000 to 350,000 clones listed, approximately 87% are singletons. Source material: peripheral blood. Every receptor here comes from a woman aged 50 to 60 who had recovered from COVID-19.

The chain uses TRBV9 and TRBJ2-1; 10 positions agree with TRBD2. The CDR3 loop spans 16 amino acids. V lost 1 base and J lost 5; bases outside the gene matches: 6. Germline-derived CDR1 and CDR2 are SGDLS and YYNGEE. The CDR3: CASSVYPAGGDNEQFF. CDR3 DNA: TGTGCCAGCAGCGTATACCCAGCGGGGGGGGACAATGAGCAGTTCTTC.

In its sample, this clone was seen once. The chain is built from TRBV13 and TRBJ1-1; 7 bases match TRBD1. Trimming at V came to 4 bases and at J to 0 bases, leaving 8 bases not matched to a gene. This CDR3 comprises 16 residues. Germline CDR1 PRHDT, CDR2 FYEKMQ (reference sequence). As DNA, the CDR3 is TGTGCCAGCAGCTCCAGACAGGGCCACATGAACACTGAAGCTTTCTTT. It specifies CASSSRQGHMNTEAFF.

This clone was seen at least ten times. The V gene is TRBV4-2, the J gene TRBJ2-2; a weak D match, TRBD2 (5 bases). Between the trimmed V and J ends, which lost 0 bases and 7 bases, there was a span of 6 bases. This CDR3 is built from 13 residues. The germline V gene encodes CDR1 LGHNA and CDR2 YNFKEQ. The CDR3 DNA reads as TGTGCCAGCAGCCAAGATCGGGACGGGGAGCTGTTTTTT. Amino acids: CASSQDRDGELFF.

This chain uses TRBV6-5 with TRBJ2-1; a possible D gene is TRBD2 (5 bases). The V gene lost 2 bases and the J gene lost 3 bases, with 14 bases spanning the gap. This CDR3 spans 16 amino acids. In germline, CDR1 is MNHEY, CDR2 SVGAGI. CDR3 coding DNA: TGTGCCAGCAGTTACGGTGTTACTAGGGTCTACAATGAGCAGTTCTTC. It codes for CASSYGVTRVYNEQFF.

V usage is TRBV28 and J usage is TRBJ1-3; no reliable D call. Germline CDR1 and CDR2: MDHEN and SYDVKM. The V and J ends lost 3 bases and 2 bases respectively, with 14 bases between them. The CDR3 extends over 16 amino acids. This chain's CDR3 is CASSFQFTHPGNTIYF. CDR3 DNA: TGTGCCAGCAGTTTCCAGTTCACCCATCCTGGAAACACCATATATTTT.

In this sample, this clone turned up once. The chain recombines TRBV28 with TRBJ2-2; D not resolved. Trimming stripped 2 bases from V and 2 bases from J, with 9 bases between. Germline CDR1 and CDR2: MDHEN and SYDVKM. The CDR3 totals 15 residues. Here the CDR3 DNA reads TGTGCCAGCAGTTTAAAACAGAGCAACACCGGGGAGCTGTTTTTT. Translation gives CASSLKQSNTGELFF.

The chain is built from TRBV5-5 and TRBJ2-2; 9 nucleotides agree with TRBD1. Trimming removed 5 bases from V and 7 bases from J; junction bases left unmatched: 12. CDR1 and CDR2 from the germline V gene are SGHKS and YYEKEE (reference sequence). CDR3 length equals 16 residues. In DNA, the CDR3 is TGTGCCAGCAGTCTATCCGGGACAGGGAGTATCGGGGAGCTGTTTTTT. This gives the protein CASSLSGTGSIGELFF.

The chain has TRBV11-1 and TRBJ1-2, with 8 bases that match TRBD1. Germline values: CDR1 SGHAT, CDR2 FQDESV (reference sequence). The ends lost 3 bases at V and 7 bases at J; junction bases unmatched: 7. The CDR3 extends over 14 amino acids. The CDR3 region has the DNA TGTGCCAGCAGCTTTTCGGGAGACAGGGGTGGCTACACCTTC. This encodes CASSFSGDRGGYTF.

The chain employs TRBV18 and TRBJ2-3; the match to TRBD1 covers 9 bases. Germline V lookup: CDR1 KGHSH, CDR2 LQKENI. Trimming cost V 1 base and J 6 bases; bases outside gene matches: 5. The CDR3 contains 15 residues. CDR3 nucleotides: TGTGCCAGCTCACCACGGACAGGGGAGGGGGATACGCAGTATTTT. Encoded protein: CASSPRTGEGDTQYF.

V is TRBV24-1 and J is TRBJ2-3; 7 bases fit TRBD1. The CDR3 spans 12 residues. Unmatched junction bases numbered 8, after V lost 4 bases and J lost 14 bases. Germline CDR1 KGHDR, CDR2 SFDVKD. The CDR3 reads CATSDTRTGVYF. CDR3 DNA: TGTGCCACCAGTGACACCCGGACAGGTGTGTATTTT.

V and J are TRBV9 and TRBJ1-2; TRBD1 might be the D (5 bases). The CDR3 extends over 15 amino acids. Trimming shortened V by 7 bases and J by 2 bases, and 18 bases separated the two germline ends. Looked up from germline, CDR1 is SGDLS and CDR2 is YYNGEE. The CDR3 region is CASGGTGTSNYGYTF. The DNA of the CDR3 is TGTGCCAGCGGCGGAACAGGTACATCGAACTATGGCTACACCTTC.

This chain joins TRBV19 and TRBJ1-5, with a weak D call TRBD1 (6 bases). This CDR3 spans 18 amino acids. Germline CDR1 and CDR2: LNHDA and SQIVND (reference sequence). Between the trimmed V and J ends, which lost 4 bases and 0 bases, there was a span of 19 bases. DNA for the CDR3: TGTGCCAGTAGTAAAGGAGCGGCGGGGGCTAATAGCAATCAGCCCCAGCATTTT. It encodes CASSKGAAGANSNQPQHF.

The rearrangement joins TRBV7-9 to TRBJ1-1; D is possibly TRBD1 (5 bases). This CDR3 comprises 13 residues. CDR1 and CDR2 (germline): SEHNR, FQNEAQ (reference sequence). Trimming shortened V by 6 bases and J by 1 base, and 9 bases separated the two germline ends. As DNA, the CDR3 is TGTGCCAGCAGTTCTGGACAGAACACTGAAGCTTTCTTT. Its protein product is CASSSGQNTEAFF.

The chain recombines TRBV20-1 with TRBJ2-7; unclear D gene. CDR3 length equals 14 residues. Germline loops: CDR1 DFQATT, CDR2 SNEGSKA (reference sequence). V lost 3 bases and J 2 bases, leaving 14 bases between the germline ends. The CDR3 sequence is CSASFGQPPYEQYF. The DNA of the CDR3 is TGCAGTGCTAGTTTTGGGCAGCCTCCCTACGAGCAGTACTTC.

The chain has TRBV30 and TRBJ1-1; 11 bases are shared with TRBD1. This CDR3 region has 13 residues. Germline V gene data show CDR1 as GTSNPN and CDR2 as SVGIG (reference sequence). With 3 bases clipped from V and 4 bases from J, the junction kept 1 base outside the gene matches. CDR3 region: CAWRGQGVTEAFF. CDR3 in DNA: TGTGCCTGGAGGGGACAGGGGGTCACTGAAGCTTTCTTT. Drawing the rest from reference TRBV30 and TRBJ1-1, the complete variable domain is SQTIHQWPATLVQPVGSPLSLECTVEGTSNPNLYWYRQAAGRGLQLLFYSVGIGQISSEVPQNLSASRPQDRQFILSSKKLLLSDSGFYLCAWRGQGVTEAFFGQGTRLTVV.

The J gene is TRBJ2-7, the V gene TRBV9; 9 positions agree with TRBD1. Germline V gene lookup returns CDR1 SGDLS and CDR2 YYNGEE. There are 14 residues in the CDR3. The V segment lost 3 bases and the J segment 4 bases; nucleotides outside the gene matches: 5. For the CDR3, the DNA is TGTGCCAGCAGCGCCGCGACAGGGGGTTACGAGCAGTACTTC. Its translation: CASSAATGGYEQYF.

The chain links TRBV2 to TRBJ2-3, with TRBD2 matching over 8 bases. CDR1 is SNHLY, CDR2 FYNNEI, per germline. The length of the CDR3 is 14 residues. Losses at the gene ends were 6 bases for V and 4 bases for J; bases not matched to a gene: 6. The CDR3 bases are TGTGCCAGCAGCCGGGGGGGCAGAGCAGATACGCAGTATTTT. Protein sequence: CASSRGGRADTQYF.

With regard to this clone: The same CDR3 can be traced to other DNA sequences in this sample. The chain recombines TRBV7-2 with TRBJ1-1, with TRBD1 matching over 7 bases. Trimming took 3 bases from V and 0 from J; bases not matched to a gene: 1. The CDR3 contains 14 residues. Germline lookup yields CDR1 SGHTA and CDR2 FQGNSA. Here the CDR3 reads CASSLRGLNTEAFF. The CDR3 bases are TGTGCCAGCAGCTTGAGGGGGCTGAACACTGAAGCTTTCTTT.

CDR3 sequence: CASSGLAGGRTDTQYF. The CDR3 DNA reads as TGTGCCAGCAGCGGTCTAGCGGGAGGCCGCACAGATACGCAGTATTTT. V is TRBV9 and J is TRBJ2-3; 11 bases fit TRBD2. The CDR3 runs 16 residues. Germline CDR1 SGDLS, CDR2 YYNGEE. J gave up 1 base and V 3 bases, and 4 bases lay outside the gene matches. The complete variable domain, with remaining parts taken from reference TRBV9 and TRBJ2-3, reads DSGVTQTPKHLITATGQRVTLRCSPRSGDLSVYWYQQSLDQGLQFLIQYYNGEERAKGNILERFSAQQFPDLHSELNLSSLELGDSALYFCASSGLAGGRTDTQYFGPGTRLTVL.

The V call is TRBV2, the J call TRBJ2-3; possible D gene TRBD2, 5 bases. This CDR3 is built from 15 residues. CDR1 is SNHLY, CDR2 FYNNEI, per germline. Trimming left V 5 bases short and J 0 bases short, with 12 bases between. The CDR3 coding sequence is TGTGCCAGCAGTCTGGACTGGGGAAGCACAGATACGCAGTATTTT. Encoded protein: CASSLDWGSTDTQYF.

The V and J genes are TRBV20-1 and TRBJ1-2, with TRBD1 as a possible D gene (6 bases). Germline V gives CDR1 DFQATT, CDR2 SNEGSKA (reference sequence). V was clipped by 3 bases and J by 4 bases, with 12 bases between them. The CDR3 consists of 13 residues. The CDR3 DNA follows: TGCAGTGCTAGTTGGGGGGGGGCCTATGGCTACACCTTC. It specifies CSASWGGAYGYTF.

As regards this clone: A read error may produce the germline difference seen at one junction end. The CDR3 nucleotides read TGTGCCAGCAGCTCCGACAGGGGGCAGAACTTC. Translating gives CASSSDRGQNF. The V gene is TRBV7-9, the J gene TRBJ2-7, with 10 bases identical to TRBD1. The CDR3 runs to 11 residues. CDR1 is SEHNR and CDR2 is FQNEAQ in the germline V gene (reference sequence). Complete variable domain (other parts from reference TRBV7-9 and TRBJ2-7): DTGVSQNPRHKITKRGQNVTFRCDPISEHNRLYWYRQTLGQGPEFLTYFQNEAQLEKSRLLSDRFSAERPKGSFSTLEIQRTEQGDSAMYLCASSSDRGQNFGPGTRLTVT.

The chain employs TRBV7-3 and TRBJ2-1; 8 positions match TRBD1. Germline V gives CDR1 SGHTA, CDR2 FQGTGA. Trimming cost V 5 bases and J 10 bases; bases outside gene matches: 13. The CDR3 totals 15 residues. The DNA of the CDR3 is TGTGCCAGCAGCCCCCACCGGGACAGGAGGGGAGAGCAGTTCTTC. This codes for CASSPHRDRRGEQFF.

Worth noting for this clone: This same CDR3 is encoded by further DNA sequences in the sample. Here the CDR3 DNA reads TGTGCCAGCAGTTTAGGCCGGAACACTGAAGCTTTCTTT. Its translation: CASSLGRNTEAFF. The V and J genes are TRBV28 and TRBJ1-1; no definite D call. V lost 2 bases and J 1 base, leaving 5 bases between the germline ends. Germline V gene data show CDR1 as MDHEN and CDR2 as SYDVKM. The CDR3 length is 13 residues. Variable domain in full (rest from reference TRBV28 and TRBJ1-1): DVKVTQSSRYLVKRTGEKVFLECVQDMDHENMFWYRQDPGLGLRLIYFSYDVKMKEKGDIPEGYSVSREKKERFSLILESASTNQTSMYLCASSLGRNTEAFFGQGTRLTVV.

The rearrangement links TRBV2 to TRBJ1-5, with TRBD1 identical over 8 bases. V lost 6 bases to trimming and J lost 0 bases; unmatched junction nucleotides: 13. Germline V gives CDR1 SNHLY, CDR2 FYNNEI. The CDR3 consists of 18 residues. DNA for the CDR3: TGTGCCAGCAGCAGAAGAGGACAGGGAGTCTATAGCAATCAGCCCCAGCATTTT. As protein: CASSRRGQGVYSNQPQHF. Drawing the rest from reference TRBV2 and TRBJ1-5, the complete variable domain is EPEVTQTPSHQVTQMGQEVILRCVPISNHLYFYWYRQILGQKVEFLVSFYNNEISEKSEIFDDQFSVERPDGSNFTLKIRSTKLEDSAMYFCASSRRGQGVYSNQPQHFGDGTRLSIL.

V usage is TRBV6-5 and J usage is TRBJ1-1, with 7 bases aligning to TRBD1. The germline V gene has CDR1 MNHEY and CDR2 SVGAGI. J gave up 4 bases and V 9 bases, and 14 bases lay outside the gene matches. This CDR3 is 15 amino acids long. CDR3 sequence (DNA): TGTGCCAGTCTTTATCACAGGGGCCCGAGCACTGAAGCTTTCTTT. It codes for CASLYHRGPSTEAFF.